Below are 7 T cell receptor beta chains sequenced from a single sample in a study of naive and memory T cell subsets. The library had UMIs added by 3' ligation of an oligonucleotide to TCR cDNA. Four PCR rounds used nested alpha and beta constant region primers plus the SP2 primer. Using its own MiXCR run on the 5' RACE reads, TCRdb lists one record per CDR3 protein. The data contain 60,000 or so distinct CDR3 sequences, about 7% of them singletons. These receptor sequences come from a male donor in good health.

This clonotype was observed a handful of times. The gene calls are TRBV5-4 and TRBJ1-5, with TRBD1 as a possible D gene (5 bases). Germline V gene lookup returns CDR1 SGHNT and CDR2 YYREEE (reference sequence). V was cut by 4 bases and J by 9 bases, with 17 bases left in between. CDR3 length: 14 amino acids. CDR3 sequence (DNA): TGTGCCAGCAGCCACGGGGACGGACGAGTGCCCCAGCATTTT. Protein: CASSHGDGRVPQHF.

In its sample, this clonotype was seen a few times. This chain uses TRBV29-1 with TRBJ1-1; D gene uncertain. The V gene's germline CDR1 is SQVTM and CDR2 ANQGSEA. The V end lost 4 bases, the J end lost 0 bases, and 9 bases lay between the germline ends. The CDR3 covers 13 residues. CDR3 amino acids: CSVVGGLNTEAFF. The DNA for the CDR3 is TGCAGCGTTGTGGGCGGCCTGAACACTGAAGCTTTCTTT.

This clonotype has more than one count but fewer than ten. This chain links TRBV25-1 with TRBJ2-7; the D gene is possibly TRBD1 (5 bases). The CDR3 has 11 residues. Trimming stripped 6 bases from V and 6 bases from J, with 9 bases between. Germline CDR1 MGHDK, CDR2 SYGVNS. The CDR3 DNA is TGTGCCAGCAGGGACAACGGCGAGCAGTACTTC. It specifies CASRDNGEQYF.

The rearrangement joins TRBV19 to TRBJ2-5; 14 bases line up with TRBD2. CDR1 LNHDA and CDR2 SQIVND come from the germline V gene (reference sequence). This CDR3 region has 17 residues. V shed 4 bases and J 2 bases; nucleotides not matched to a gene: 6. The CDR3 loop is CASSNGLAGGIQETQYF. The CDR3 nucleotides read TGTGCCAGTAGTAATGGACTAGCGGGGGGAATTCAAGAGACCCAGTACTTC.

This clonotype was observed many times. The rearrangement joins TRBV5-1 to TRBJ1-6; a weak D match, TRBD1 (5 bases). Germline CDR1 is SGHRS and CDR2 is YFSETQ. This CDR3 region has 14 residues. Trimming took off 5 bases at V and 6 bases at J, with 12 bases between the two ends. In nucleotides, the CDR3 is TGCGCCAGCAGGGGGCAAGGACCTAATTCACCCCTCCACTTT. It codes for CASRGQGPNSPLHF.

This clonotype was found many times. The chain couples TRBV6-5 to TRBJ2-1; D gene ambiguous. V was shortened by 6 bases and J by 7 bases, with 7 bases between the two germline ends. Germline V gene sequence: CDR1 MNHEY, CDR2 SVGAGI. There are 11 residues in the CDR3. The CDR3 region has the DNA TGTGCCAGCAGAAAAGCGAATGAGCAGTTCTTC. As protein: CASRKANEQFF.

The table lists this clonotype with many counts. The V call is TRBV5-5, the J call TRBJ2-3, with 10 bases fitting TRBD2. Germline CDR1 and CDR2: SGHKS and YYEKEE (reference sequence). This CDR3 comprises 15 residues. Trimming took 1 base from V and 3 from J; bases not matched to a gene: 2. Written as DNA, the CDR3 is TGTGCCAGCAGCTTGAAGCGGGGGGGAACAGATACGCAGTATTTT. It translates to CASSLKRGGTDTQYF.